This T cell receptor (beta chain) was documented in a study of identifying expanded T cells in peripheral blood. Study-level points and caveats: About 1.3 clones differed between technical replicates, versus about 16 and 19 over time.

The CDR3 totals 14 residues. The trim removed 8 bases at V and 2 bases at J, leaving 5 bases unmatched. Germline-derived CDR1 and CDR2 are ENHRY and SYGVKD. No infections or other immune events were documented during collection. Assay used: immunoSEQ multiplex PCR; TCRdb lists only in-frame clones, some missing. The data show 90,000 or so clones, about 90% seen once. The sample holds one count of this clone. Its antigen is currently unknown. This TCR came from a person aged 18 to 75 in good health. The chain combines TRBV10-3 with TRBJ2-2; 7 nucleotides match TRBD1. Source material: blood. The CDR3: CAIAGTDNTGELFF. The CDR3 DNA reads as TGTGCCATCGCCGGGACAGATAACACCGGGGAGCTGTTTTTT.